The 26 T cell receptor beta chains below were found in one sample sequenced in a study of blood T cell repertoires in COVID-19. Data came from immunoSEQ multiplex PCR; TCRdb stores just in-frame clones and leaves some out. The table lists 100,000 or so clones, 65% to 90% of them singletons. Material: peripheral blood. The receptors were gathered from a man aged 50 or older with acute or convalescent COVID-19.

The chain couples TRBV7-2 to TRBJ1-1; tentative D call: TRBD1 (6 bases). This CDR3 is 14 amino acids long. The ends were cut back, 2 bases at V and 4 bases at J, with 11 bases in the middle. CDR1 is SGHTA and CDR2 is FQGNSA in the germline V gene. The CDR3 DNA is TGTGCCAGCAGCTTAACAGGGACCCTCACTGAAGCTTTCTTT. This codes for CASSLTGTLTEAFF.

The chain uses TRBV6-5 and TRBJ2-5, with 11 bases identical to TRBD1. CDR3 size: 15 residues. Germline CDR1 is MNHEY and CDR2 is SVGAGI. V trimming: 6 bases; J trimming: 5 bases; junction bases outside the gene matches: 8. CDR3 amino acids: CASSLGQGARETQYF. The CDR3 DNA reads as TGTGCCAGCAGCTTAGGACAGGGGGCACGGGAGACCCAGTACTTC.

The chain uses TRBV20-1 and TRBJ2-6, with D unresolved. V was cut by 3 bases and J by 1 base, with 10 bases left in between. CDR3 size: 15 residues. The germline gives CDR1 DFQATT, CDR2 SNEGSKA (reference sequence). The CDR3 region is CSASQAGSGANVLTF. CDR3 DNA sequence: TGCAGTGCTAGTCAGGCAGGTTCTGGGGCCAACGTCCTGACTTTC.

CDR3 sequence (DNA): TGTGCCAGCACCTTCTCCCCGGGGATACACAGCTCTGGAAACACCATATATTTT. This codes for CASTFSPGIHSSGNTIYF. The rearrangement joins TRBV3-1 (or the pseudogene TRBV3-2) to TRBJ1-3; D remains ambiguous. This CDR3 region has 18 residues. The germline gives CDR1 LGHDT, CDR2 YNNKEL (reference sequence). V lost 7 bases and J 0 bases, leaving 22 bases between the germline ends.

The rearrangement uses TRBV5-1 and TRBJ2-5; D might be TRBD1 (5 bases). CDR1 is SGHRS and CDR2 is YFSETQ in the germline V gene. The CDR3 loop spans 15 amino acids. Trimming stripped 0 bases from V and 5 bases from J, with 14 bases between. The CDR3 region has the DNA TGCGCCAGCAGCTTGGGAAGGGGCCGGTGGGAGACCCAGTACTTC. Translated, it gives CASSLGRGRWETQYF. Variable domain in full (rest from reference TRBV5-1 and TRBJ2-5): KAGVTQTPRYLIKTRGQQVTLSCSPISGHRSVSWYQQTPGQGLQFLFEYFSETQRNKGNFPGRFSGRQFSNSRSEMNVSTLELGDSALYLCASSLGRGRWETQYFGPGTRLLVL.

CDR3 sequence: CASSQGTVDYEQYF. DNA of the CDR3: TGTGCCAGTAGTCAGGGGACAGTCGACTACGAGCAGTACTTC. The chain links TRBV19 to TRBJ2-7; 7 bases map to TRBD1. The CDR3 totals 14 residues. V trimming: 5 bases; J trimming: 3 bases; junction bases outside the gene matches: 7. CDR1 LNHDA and CDR2 SQIVND come from the germline V gene (reference sequence).

The chain has TRBV25-1 and TRBJ2-5; TRBD2 matches 7 bases. Germline CDR1 reads MGHDK; CDR2 reads SYGVNS. The J segment lost 4 bases and the V segment lost 2 bases, leaving 4 bases of the junction unmatched. There are 14 residues in the CDR3. In nucleotides, the CDR3 is TGTGCCAGCAGTGAACCCCGACTAGCAGAGACCCAGTACTTC. Translating it yields CASSEPRLAETQYF.

The chain links TRBV12-3 or TRBV12-4 to TRBJ2-2; no reliable D call. Deletions cut 6 bases from V and 8 bases from J, with 10 bases between. The CDR3 covers 12 residues. This CDR3 is CASSPQVGELFF. CDR3 sequence (DNA): TGTGCCAGCAGCCCCCAGGTGGGGGAGCTGTTTTTT.

This chain uses TRBV2 with TRBJ1-1; TRBD1 is a possible D gene (5 bases). The germline V gene encodes CDR1 SNHLY and CDR2 FYNNEI. V lost 4 bases and J lost 4, with 19 bases in between. The CDR3 length is 16 residues. CDR3 amino acids: CASSADPGRAVTEAFF. The CDR3 nucleotides are TGTGCCAGCAGTGCGGACCCAGGGAGGGCCGTCACTGAAGCTTTCTTT.

V gene TRBV20-1 combines with J gene TRBJ2-7, with TRBD1 identical over 7 bases. Trimming at V came to 6 bases and at J to 4 bases, leaving 3 bases not matched to a gene. CDR1 is DFQATT, CDR2 SNEGSKA, per germline (reference sequence). The CDR3 is made up of 11 amino acids. The CDR3 region is CSAEQGYEQYF. In DNA form, the CDR3 reads TGCAGTGCCGAACAGGGGTACGAGCAGTACTTC.

The gene calls are TRBV4-2 and TRBJ2-3, with TRBD2 identical over 9 bases. Germline V gives CDR1 LGHNA, CDR2 YNFKEQ. CDR3 length equals 19 residues. V was pared by 3 bases and J by 6 bases, with 19 bases of the junction left unmatched. For the CDR3, the DNA is TGTGCCAGCAGCCAGTCCGGCCGGGGGACTAGCCCTAAAGGGGATACGCAGTATTTT. This sequence encodes CASSQSGRGTSPKGDTQYF.

This chain joins TRBV24-1 and TRBJ2-2; 7 nucleotides line up with TRBD1. There are 16 residues in the CDR3. Losses at the gene ends were 3 bases for V and 1 base for J; bases not matched to a gene: 4. Germline values: CDR1 KGHDR, CDR2 SFDVKD. The CDR3 spells CATSDTGTVNTGELFF. Here the CDR3 DNA reads TGTGCCACCAGTGATACCGGGACAGTGAACACCGGGGAGCTGTTTTTT.

The chain links TRBV21-1 to TRBJ1-3; the D call of TRBD1 is as the table states it, not checked on the DNA. TRBV21-1 is shown as a pseudogene. The length of the CDR3 is 21 residues. The DNA of the CDR3 is TGTGCCAGCAGCAACCTGGGCGGGGACAGGGGCGCGGGGGCTCCTGGAAACACCATATATTTT. Amino acids: CASSNLGGDRGAGAPGNTIYF.

Here the CDR3 reads CASSEYRETGELFF. In DNA, the CDR3 is TGTGCCAGCAGCGAATACCGGGAAACCGGGGAGCTGTTTTTT. The rearrangement joins TRBV2 to TRBJ2-2, with D possibly matching TRBD2 (5 bases). Germline V CDR1 and CDR2: SNHLY, FYNNEI. V gave up 6 bases and J gave up 5 bases, with 13 bases separating them. CDR3 length: 14 residues.

V usage is TRBV6-5 and J usage is TRBJ2-6; D is ambiguous. This CDR3 is built from 15 residues. Germline-derived CDR1 and CDR2 are MNHEY and SVGAGI. V lost 7 bases and J 1 base, leaving 11 bases between the germline ends. This CDR3 is CASTGNPSGANVLTF. CDR3 DNA: TGTGCCAGCACAGGAAACCCTTCTGGGGCCAACGTCCTGACTTTC.

V and J are TRBV6-1 and TRBJ1-1; D is unclear. This CDR3 is 11 amino acids long. Germline loops: CDR1 MNHNS, CDR2 SASEGT. Trimming took 3 bases from V and 10 from J, leaving 9 bases between them. The CDR3 loop reads CASSEALGAFF. The CDR3 DNA follows: TGTGCCAGCAGTGAGGCCCTTGGAGCTTTCTTT.

The V call is TRBV5-1, the J call TRBJ1-6; TRBD1 agrees at 7 bases. The length of the CDR3 is 16 residues. Germline lookup yields CDR1 SGHRS and CDR2 YFSETQ. The V gene end was trimmed by 0 bases and the J gene end by 0 bases; junction bases not matched to a gene: 0. The CDR3 loop is CASSLGTGSYNSPLHF. DNA for the CDR3: TGCGCCAGCAGCTTGGGGACAGGCTCCTATAATTCACCCCTCCACTTT.

This clone has only one observation. The genes are TRBV3-1 (or the pseudogene TRBV3-2) and TRBJ2-3; perhaps TRBD2 as D (6 bases). Germline CDR1 LGHDT, CDR2 YNNKEL (reference sequence). The CDR3 length is 11 residues. Deletions cut 4 bases from V and 8 bases from J, with 7 bases between. Written as DNA, the CDR3 is TGTGCCAGCAGCCTTAGCGGTACGCAGTATTTT. Encoded protein: CASSLSGTQYF.

This chain connects TRBV5-1 to TRBJ2-2; D is uncertain. The germline gives CDR1 SGHRS, CDR2 YFSETQ. V was clipped by 3 bases and J by 3 bases, with 12 bases between them. This CDR3 region has 15 residues. The CDR3 region is CASSSSSLHTGELFF. The CDR3 DNA follows: TGCGCCAGCAGCTCATCAAGCCTCCACACCGGGGAGCTGTTTTTT.

This sequence joins TRBV3-1 (or the pseudogene TRBV3-2) and TRBJ2-2; D is uncertain. Between the trimmed V and J ends, which lost 3 bases and 2 bases, there was a span of 4 bases. Germline V CDR1 and CDR2: LGHDT, YNNKEL (reference sequence). CDR3 size: 13 residues. CDR3 sequence reads: CASSQYNTGELFF. In DNA form, the CDR3 reads TGTGCCAGCAGCCAGTATAACACCGGGGAGCTGTTTTTT.

The gene calls are TRBV10-2 and TRBJ2-2; perhaps TRBD1 as D (6 bases). V lost 10 bases, J lost 15 bases, and 18 bases lay in between. The CDR3 extends over 11 amino acids. Germline V gives CDR1 WSHSY, CDR2 SAAADI. The DNA of the CDR3 is TGCGCCACAGGCCCCAGGGGCTGGGTGTTTTTT. This codes for CATGPRGWVFF.

The gene calls are TRBV6-1 and TRBJ2-7; D is possibly TRBD2 (6 bases). The V end lost 5 bases, the J end lost 1 base, and 15 bases lay between the germline ends. Germline V lookup: CDR1 MNHNS, CDR2 SASEGT. The CDR3 consists of 15 residues. The CDR3 here is CASSPSGTPSYEQYF. The CDR3 coding sequence is TGTGCCAGCAGTCCCTCCGGGACTCCTTCCTACGAGCAGTACTTC.

CDR3 coding DNA: TGCGCCAGCAGTGCCTTCACAGGGACCACTGAAGCTTTCTTT. Encoded protein: CASSAFTGTTEAFF. The V and J genes are TRBV10-2 and TRBJ1-1; tentative D call: TRBD1 (6 bases). Trimming took 4 bases from V and 4 from J, leaving 13 bases between them. CDR3 length: 14 residues. Germline V gene lookup returns CDR1 WSHSY and CDR2 SAAADI.

V and J are TRBV4-2 and TRBJ2-3, with D possibly being TRBD2 (5 bases). Germline V gene lookup returns CDR1 LGHNA and CDR2 YNFKEQ. The CDR3 loop spans 14 amino acids. V gave up 4 bases and J gave up 4 bases, with 12 bases separating them. This CDR3 reads CASSPEKLADTQYF. The CDR3 coding sequence is TGTGCCAGCAGCCCAGAGAAACTAGCAGATACGCAGTATTTT.

V gene TRBV5-1 combines with J gene TRBJ1-1; a possible D gene is TRBD1 (5 bases). CDR1 is SGHRS and CDR2 is YFSETQ in the germline V gene. The V gene lost 5 bases and the J gene lost 5 bases, with 19 bases spanning the gap. This CDR3 comprises 15 residues. The CDR3 loop reads CASSRGYAAGTEAFF. The DNA of the CDR3 is TGCGCCAGCAGTCGGGGGTACGCAGCGGGGACTGAAGCTTTCTTT.

The V call is TRBV19, the J call TRBJ2-6; D gene ambiguous. Trimming cost V 3 bases and J 4 bases, with 4 bases left between them. Germline loops: CDR1 LNHDA, CDR2 SQIVND (reference sequence). The CDR3 loop spans 13 amino acids. CDR3 nucleotide sequence: TGTGCCAGTAGTATGGAGGGGGCCAACGTCCTGACTTTC. Translating gives CASSMEGANVLTF. Combining the CDR3 with reference TRBV19 and TRBJ2-6 gives the whole variable domain DGGITQSPKYLFRKEGQNVTLSCEQNLNHDAMYWYRQDPGQGLRLIYYSQIVNDFQKGDIAEGYSVSREKKESFPLTVTSAQKNPTAFYLCASSMEGANVLTFGAGSRLTVL.